The rows below give T cell receptor beta chains drawn from one sample of a study of T-cell reconstitution after alpha-beta-depleted transplantation in children. Using its own MiXCR run on the PCR reads, TCRdb lists one record per CDR3 protein. The profile shows approximately 250,000 distinct CDR3 sequences, approximately 9.7% of them singletons. The sequenced sample was PBMCs from the stem cell graft donor, obtained from the stem cell graft. Every receptor here comes from a human donor who donated a stem cell graft to a child with SCID. Both conserved end residues are part of each CDR3. A D gene is named only where the DNA matches it firmly. Rows give clone size only sometimes, using once, few, many, or a class for an expanded clone.

V gene: TRBV12-3/TRBV12-4; clone size: many; D gene: -; J gene: TRBJ1-1; CDR3 protein: CASSFFGGDTEAFF; CDR3 DNA: TGTGCCAGCAGTTTTTTTGGGGGTGACACTGAAGCTTTCTTT
V gene: TRBV7-2; clone size: many; D gene: TRBD2; J gene: TRBJ2-7; CDR3 protein: CASSLSAGGLLYEQYF; CDR3 DNA: TGTGCCAGCAGCTTATCGGCGGGGGGGCTTTTATACGAGCAGTACTTC
V gene: TRBV2; clone size: many; D gene: -; J gene: TRBJ2-7; CDR3 protein: CASSEVGGSSREQYF; CDR3 DNA: TGTGCCAGCAGTGAGGTAGGAGGCTCCTCTCGCGAGCAGTACTTC
V gene: TRBV7-2; clone size: -; D gene: -; J gene: TRBJ2-1; CDR3 protein: CASSFEAASYNEQFF; CDR3 DNA: TGTGCCAGCAGCTTTGAAGCGGCCTCCTACAATGAGCAGTTCTTC
V gene: TRBV12-1; clone size: many; D gene: -; J gene: TRBJ2-1; CDR3 protein: CASSHPDRGLYWEQFF; CDR3 DNA: TGTGCCAGCAGCCATCCGGACAGGGGTCTTTACTGGGAGCAGTTCTTC
V gene: TRBV15; clone size: many; D gene: -; J gene: TRBJ2-7; CDR3 protein: CATSRDLQDEQYF; CDR3 DNA: TGTGCCACCAGCAGAGATCTGCAGGACGAGCAGTACTTC
V gene: TRBV7-2; clone size: many; D gene: TRBD1; J gene: TRBJ2-3; CDR3 protein: CASSSNRGRFSADTQYF; CDR3 DNA: TGTGCCAGCAGCTCAAACAGGGGGCGATTTTCGGCAGATACGCAGTATTTT
V gene: TRBV12-3/TRBV12-4; clone size: many; D gene: -; J gene: TRBJ1-5; CDR3 protein: CASSPDGLGQPQHF; CDR3 DNA: TGTGCCAGCAGTCCCGACGGTTTAGGCCAGCCCCAGCATTTT
V gene: TRBV7-3; clone size: -; D gene: TRBD1; J gene: TRBJ2-2; CDR3 protein: CASSFSGTVPGELFF; CDR3 DNA: TGTGCCAGCAGCTTTTCTGGGACAGTCCCCGGGGAGCTGTTTTTT
V gene: TRBV30; clone size: -; D gene: TRBD1; J gene: TRBJ1-2; CDR3 protein: CAWSTPGGRGYTF; CDR3 DNA: TGTGCCTGGAGTACGCCAGGGGGCCGGGGCTACACCTTC
V gene: TRBV7-2; clone size: -; D gene: TRBD2; J gene: TRBJ2-3; CDR3 protein: CASSPVGLAGGTDTQYF; CDR3 DNA: TGTGCCAGCAGCCCCGTTGGACTCGCGGGGGGCACAGATACGCAGTATTTT
V gene: TRBV12-3/TRBV12-4; clone size: few; D gene: TRBD1; J gene: TRBJ1-1; CDR3 protein: CASSSTGTGDTEAFF; CDR3 DNA: TGTGCCAGCAGTTCCACCGGGACAGGAGACACTGAAGCTTTCTTT
V gene: TRBV5-6; clone size: many; D gene: TRBD1; J gene: TRBJ2-7; CDR3 protein: CASSSARQGWYEQYF; CDR3 DNA: TGTGCCAGCAGCTCTGCGCGACAGGGGTGGTACGAGCAGTACTTC
V gene: TRBV5-1; clone size: many; D gene: TRBD2; J gene: TRBJ2-3; CDR3 protein: CASSLALAGGTSTDTQYF; CDR3 DNA: TGCGCCAGCAGCTTGGCCCTAGCGGGGGGCACTAGCACAGATACGCAGTATTTT
V gene: TRBV28; clone size: -; D gene: -; J gene: TRBJ2-3; CDR3 protein: CASCFSEHGGTDTQYF; CDR3 DNA: TGTGCCAGCTGTTTTTCCGAACATGGTGGCACAGATACGCAGTATTTT
V gene: TRBV5-1; clone size: once; D gene: -; J gene: TRBJ1-1; CDR3 protein: CASSFRQDTEAFF; CDR3 DNA: TGTGCCAGCAGCTTTAGACAGGACACTGAAGCTTTCTTT